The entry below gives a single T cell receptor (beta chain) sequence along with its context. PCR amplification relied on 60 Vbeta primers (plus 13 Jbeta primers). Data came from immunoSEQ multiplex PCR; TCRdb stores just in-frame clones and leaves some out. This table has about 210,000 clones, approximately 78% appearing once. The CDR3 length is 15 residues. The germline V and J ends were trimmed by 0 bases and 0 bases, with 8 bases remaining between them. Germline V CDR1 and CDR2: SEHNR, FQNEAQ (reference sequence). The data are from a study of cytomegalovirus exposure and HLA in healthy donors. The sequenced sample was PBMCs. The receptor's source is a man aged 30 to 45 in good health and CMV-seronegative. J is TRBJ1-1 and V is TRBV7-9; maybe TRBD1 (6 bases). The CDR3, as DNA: TGTGCCAGCAGCTTAGCGTGGACAGTGAACACTGAAGCTTTCTTT. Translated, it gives CASSLAWTVNTEAFF. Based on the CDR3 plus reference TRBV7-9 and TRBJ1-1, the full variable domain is DTGVSQNPRHKITKRGQNVTFRCDPISEHNRLYWYRQTLGQGPEFLTYFQNEAQLEKSRLLSDRFSAERPKGSFSTLEIQRTEQGDSAMYLCASSLAWTVNTEAFFGQGTRLTVV.